A selection of T cell receptor beta chains follows, all from one sample in a study of T cell responses to AZD1222 COVID-19 vaccine. The assay was immunoSEQ multiplex PCR, and TCRdb's table has in-frame clones only and misses some. This sample has 100,000 to 150,000 clones, with around 90% found just once. The specimen comprised peripheral blood, sampled on day 0 of AZD1222 vaccination. These TCRs come from an adult in good health. The CDR3 runs from the conserved cysteine through the conserved F or W. Each record gives: clone size, D gene, V gene, J gene, CDR3 protein, CDR3 DNA. The D gene is left open where the match is weak. A row's size may be missing; if present it is once, few, many or a size class.

.,.,TRBV2,TRBJ1-6,CASRPDRSSYNSPLHF,TGTGCCAGCAGGCCCGACAGGAGCTCCTATAATTCACCCCTCCACTTT
.,TRBD2,TRBV6-2/TRBV6-3,TRBJ2-2,CASSYSGLAAKGGELFF,TGTGCCAGCAGTTACTCGGGGCTAGCGGCGAAGGGCGGGGAGCTGTTTTTT
.,TRBD2,TRBV5-8,TRBJ2-1,CASSLVSSGRSPFF,TGTGCCAGCAGCTTGGTTTCTAGCGGGAGATCGCCGTTCTTC
.,TRBD1,TRBV19,TRBJ1-1,CASSIMTGQNTEAFF,TGTGCCAGTAGTATAATGACAGGGCAGAACACTGAAGCTTTCTTT
.,.,TRBV5-5,TRBJ1-2,CASSYLQGGGYTF,TGTGCCAGCAGTTACCTACAGGGAGGTGGCTACACCTTC
.,.,TRBV12-2,TRBJ1-4,CASRTVHGKQAFYEKLFF,TGTGCAAGTCGAACCGTTCATGGAAAGCAGGCTTTTTATGAAAAACTGTTTTTT
.,TRBD1,TRBV5-1,TRBJ2-5,CASSSYGQGIGETQYF,TGCGCCAGCAGCTCGTACGGACAGGGGATAGGGGAGACCCAGTACTTC
few,TRBD1,TRBV7-9,TRBJ2-2,CASKLQGSTGELFF,TGTGCCAGCAAGCTACAGGGGTCCACCGGGGAGCTGTTTTTT
few,TRBD2,TRBV13,TRBJ2-1,CASSLESVASGRGWSSYNEQFF,TGTGCCAGCAGCTTAGAGAGTGTGGCTAGCGGGAGGGGCTGGAGCTCCTACAATGAGCAGTTCTTC
.,.,TRBV6-5,TRBJ2-3,CASSLGGAGTDTQYF,TGTGCCAGCTCCCTTGGGGGTGCGGGAACAGATACGCAGTATTTT
.,TRBD1,TRBV7-6,TRBJ2-5,CASRTTGAQETQYF,TGTGCCAGCAGGACGACAGGGGCCCAAGAGACCCAGTACTTC
once,.,TRBV11-3,TRBJ2-7,CASSLLAPHEQYF,TGTGCCAGCAGCTTACTAGCTCCCCACGAGCAGTACTTC
.,.,TRBV12-3/TRBV12-4,TRBJ1-2,CASIAGGLDGYTF,TGTGCCAGCATCGCCGGGGGACTCGATGGCTACACCTTC
.,TRBD2,TRBV4-2,TRBJ2-7,CASSQDPAGGGYEQYF,TGTGCCAGCAGCCAAGACCCAGCGGGAGGAGGCTACGAGCAGTACTTC
.,TRBD1,TRBV10-2,TRBJ1-5,CASSEQGSQPQHF,TGCGCCAGCAGCGAACAGGGGTCACAGCCCCAGCATTTT
.,.,TRBV9,TRBJ1-2,CASTEPGTGGYYGYTF,TGTGCCAGCACCGAACCCGGGACGGGGGGCTACTATGGCTACACCTTC
once,.,TRBV5-1,TRBJ1-1,CASSLRGDTEAFF,TGCGCCAGCAGCTTGAGAGGGGACACTGAAGCTTTCTTT
few,.,TRBV5-1,TRBJ1-2,CASSLPADTYTF,TGCGCCAGCAGCTTGCCTGCAGACACCTACACCTTC
.,TRBD1,TRBV7-9,TRBJ2-5,CASSPRSGTGDPETQYF,TGTGCCAGCAGCCCGAGATCCGGGACAGGGGATCCAGAGACCCAGTACTTC
once,TRBD1,TRBV6-5,TRBJ2-7,CASSYSDRDYEQYF,TGTGCCAGCAGTTACTCGGACAGGGACTACGAGCAGTACTTC
.,.,TRBV11-2,TRBJ1-5,CASSFGAGNQPQHF,.
.,.,TRBV7-2,TRBJ2-7,CASSPGSGPGEQYF,TGTGCCAGCAGCCCTGGAAGTGGGCCGGGCGAGCAGTACTTC
.,TRBD2,TRBV10-3,TRBJ2-1,CAIALAGGVYEQFF,TGTGCCATCGCCCTAGCGGGAGGGGTATATGAGCAGTTCTTC
.,.,TRBV27,TRBJ1-4,CASSLFGTNEKLFF,TGTGCCAGCAGTTTATTCGGAACTAATGAAAAACTGTTTTTT
.,.,TRBV6-5,TRBJ2-1,CASTTGISLGEQFF,TGTGCCAGCACCACCGGGATCTCATTGGGTGAGCAGTTCTTC
.,TRBD2,TRBV7-2,TRBJ2-3,CASSLVGAGGPWSTDTQYF,TGTGCCAGCAGCTTAGTGGGAGCGGGAGGGCCCTGGAGCACAGATACGCAGTATTTT
.,.,TRBV4-2,TRBJ2-1,CASSLGRETYNEQFF,TGTGCCAGCAGCCTGGGGCGGGAAACCTACAATGAGCAGTTCTTC
.,.,TRBV7-2,TRBJ1-5,CASSYHLTGTSSNQPQHF,TGTGCCAGCAGCTACCACCTAACAGGGACGAGTAGCAATCAGCCCCAGCATTTT
.,.,TRBV27,TRBJ2-2,CASSHLGAGELFF,TGTGCCAGCAGTCACCTGGGGGCCGGGGAGCTGTTTTTT
.,.,TRBV9,TRBJ1-3,CASSASWSLSGNTIYF,TGTGCCAGCAGCGCGTCCTGGTCCCTCTCTGGAAACACCATATATTTT
.,TRBD2,TRBV19,TRBJ2-6,CASSGTGGSGANVLTF,TGTGCCAGTAGTGGAACGGGGGGCTCTGGGGCCAACGTCCTGACTTTC
.,TRBD1,TRBV19,TRBJ2-1,CASSPRTGSNEQFF,TGTGCCAGTAGTCCCCGGACAGGGTCCAATGAGCAGTTCTTC
.,TRBD1,TRBV7-2,TRBJ1-2,CASSPMRTGRGDYTF,TGTGCCAGCAGCCCTATGAGGACAGGGCGAGGGGACTACACCTTC
.,.,TRBV28,TRBJ1-5,CASMGGQPQHF,TGTGCCAGCATGGGGGGACAGCCCCAGCATTTT
.,.,TRBV29-1,TRBJ2-1,CSVALPPEQFF,TGCAGCGTTGCTTTGCCGCCTGAGCAGTTCTTC
.,TRBD2,TRBV24-1,TRBJ2-2,CATSDRTRLSGELFF,TGTGCCACCAGTGATAGGACTAGGCTCTCCGGGGAGCTGTTTTTT
.,.,TRBV5-1,TRBJ2-2,CASSPHRSTNTGELFF,TGCGCCAGCAGCCCCCACCGATCTACGAACACCGGGGAGCTGTTTTTT
.,.,TRBV11-1,TRBJ2-3,CASSSGTRYYTDTQYF,TGTGCCAGCAGCTCCGGGACTCGCTATTACACAGATACGCAGTATTTT
once,.,TRBV24-1,TRBJ2-7,CATSGPDRQGASTYEQYF,TGTGCCACCAGTGGCCCGGACCGGCAGGGTGCCTCCACCTACGAGCAGTACTTC
.,.,TRBV30,TRBJ1-2,CAWSVPDSYGYTF,TGTGCCTGGAGTGTTCCGGACAGCTATGGCTACACCTTC
few,.,TRBV6-5,TRBJ1-1,CASSRRDEAFF,TGTGCCAGCAGCCGCCGGGACGAAGCTTTCTTT
.,TRBD2,TRBV4-1,TRBJ2-3,CASSQRTSGTSTDTQYF,TGCGCCAGCAGCCAACGGACTAGCGGGACTAGCACAGATACGCAGTATTTT